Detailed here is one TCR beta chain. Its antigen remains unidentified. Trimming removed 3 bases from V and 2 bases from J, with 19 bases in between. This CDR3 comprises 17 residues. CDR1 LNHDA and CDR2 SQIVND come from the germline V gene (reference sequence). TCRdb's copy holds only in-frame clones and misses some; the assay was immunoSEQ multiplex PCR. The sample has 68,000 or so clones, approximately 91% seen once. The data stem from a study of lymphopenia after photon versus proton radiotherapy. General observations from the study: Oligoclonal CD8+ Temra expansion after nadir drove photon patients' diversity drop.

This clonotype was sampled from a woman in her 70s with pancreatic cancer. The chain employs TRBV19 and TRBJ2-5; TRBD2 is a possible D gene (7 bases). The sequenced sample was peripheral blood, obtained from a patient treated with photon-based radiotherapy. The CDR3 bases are TGTGCCAGTAGTATTGGGGGGGCTAGCGGAGGTCAAGAGACCCAGTACTTC. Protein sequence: CASSIGGASGGQETQYF.